This TCR beta chain was captured by sequencing in a study of OX40 agonist ivuxolimab in advanced cancers. TCRdb's table, derived via immunoSEQ multiplex PCR, lists solely in-frame clones and lacks some. Among tens of thousands of clones listed, 88% were seen once. This CDR3 has 15 residues. Germline-derived CDR1 and CDR2 are SGHTA and FQGTGA. Trimming took 5 bases from V and 4 from J, leaving 14 bases between them. The source of this sequence is an adult with an advanced solid tumor such as melanoma, head and neck, liver or kidney cancer. The genes are TRBV7-3 and TRBJ2-2; D may be TRBD1 (6 bases). Sequencing used CD4+ or CD8+ T cells sorted from blood, obtained in a trial of the OX40 agonist ivuxolimab. This chain's CDR3 is CASSPGQTSTGELFF. The CDR3 DNA is TGTGCCAGCAGCCCCGGACAGACCAGCACCGGGGAGCTGTTTTTT.